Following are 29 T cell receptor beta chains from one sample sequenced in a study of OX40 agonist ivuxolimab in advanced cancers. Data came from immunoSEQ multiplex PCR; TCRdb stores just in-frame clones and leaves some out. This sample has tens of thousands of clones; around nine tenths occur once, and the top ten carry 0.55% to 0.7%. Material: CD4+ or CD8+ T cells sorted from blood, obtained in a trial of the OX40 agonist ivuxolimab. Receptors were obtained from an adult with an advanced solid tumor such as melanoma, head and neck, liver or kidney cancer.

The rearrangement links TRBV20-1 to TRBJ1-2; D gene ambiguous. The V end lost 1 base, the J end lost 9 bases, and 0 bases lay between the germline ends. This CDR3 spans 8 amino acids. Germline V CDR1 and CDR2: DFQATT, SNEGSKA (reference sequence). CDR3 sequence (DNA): TGCAGTGCTAGAGGCTACACCTTC. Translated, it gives CSARGYTF.

The CDR3 region has the DNA TGCGCCAGCAGCTGGGGGACAGGGGGCGCGATCACAGATACGCAGTATTTT. This codes for CASSWGTGGAITDTQYF. The chain combines TRBV5-1 with TRBJ2-3; 12 bases line up with TRBD1. CDR1 SGHRS and CDR2 YFSETQ come from the germline V gene. V shed 3 bases, J shed 2 bases, and the junction held 7 bases outside the gene matches. The CDR3 runs 17 residues.

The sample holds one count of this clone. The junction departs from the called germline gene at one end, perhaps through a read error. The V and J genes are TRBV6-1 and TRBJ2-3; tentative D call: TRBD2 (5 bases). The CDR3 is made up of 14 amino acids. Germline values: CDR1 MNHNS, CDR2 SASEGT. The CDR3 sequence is CGSSVDGGTDTQYF. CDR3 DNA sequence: TGTGGCAGCAGTGTTGATGGCGGGACAGATACGCAGTATTTT.

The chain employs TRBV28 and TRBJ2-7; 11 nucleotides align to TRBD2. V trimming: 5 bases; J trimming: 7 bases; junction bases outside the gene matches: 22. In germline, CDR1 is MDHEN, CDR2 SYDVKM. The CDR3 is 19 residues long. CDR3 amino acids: CASSPISTGLAGRIREQYF. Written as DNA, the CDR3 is TGTGCCAGCAGTCCAATATCCACCGGACTAGCGGGTCGGATTAGGGAGCAGTACTTC.

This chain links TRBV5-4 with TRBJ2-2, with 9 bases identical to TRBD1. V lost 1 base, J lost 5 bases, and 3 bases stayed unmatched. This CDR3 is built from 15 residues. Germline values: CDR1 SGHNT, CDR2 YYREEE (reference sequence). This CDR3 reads CASSLNRGLTGELFF. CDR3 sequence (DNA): TGTGCCAGCAGCTTGAACAGGGGGCTGACCGGGGAGCTGTTTTTT.

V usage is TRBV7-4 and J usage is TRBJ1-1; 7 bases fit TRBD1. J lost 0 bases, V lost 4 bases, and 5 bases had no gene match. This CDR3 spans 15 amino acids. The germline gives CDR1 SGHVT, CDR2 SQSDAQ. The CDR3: CASSSGQPMNTEAFF. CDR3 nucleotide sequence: TGTGCCAGCAGCTCGGGACAGCCCATGAACACTGAAGCTTTCTTT.

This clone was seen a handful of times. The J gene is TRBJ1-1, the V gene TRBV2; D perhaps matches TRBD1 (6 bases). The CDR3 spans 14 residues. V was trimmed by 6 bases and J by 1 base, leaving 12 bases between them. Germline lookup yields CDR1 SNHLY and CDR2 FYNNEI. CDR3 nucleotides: TGTGCCAGCAGGAAAGGGACATCGAACACTGAAGCTTTCTTT. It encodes CASRKGTSNTEAFF. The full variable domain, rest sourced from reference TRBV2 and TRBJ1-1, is EPEVTQTPSHQVTQMGQEVILRCVPISNHLYFYWYRQILGQKVEFLVSFYNNEISEKSEIFDDQFSVERPDGSNFTLKIRSTKLEDSAMYFCASRKGTSNTEAFFGQGTRLTVV.

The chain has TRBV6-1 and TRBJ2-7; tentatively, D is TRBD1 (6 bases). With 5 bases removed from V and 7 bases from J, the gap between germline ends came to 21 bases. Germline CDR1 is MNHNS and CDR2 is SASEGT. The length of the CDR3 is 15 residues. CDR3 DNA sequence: TGTGCCAGCAGTTTCCAATCAGACAGGTCCGGGGAGCAGTACTTC. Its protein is CASSFQSDRSGEQYF.

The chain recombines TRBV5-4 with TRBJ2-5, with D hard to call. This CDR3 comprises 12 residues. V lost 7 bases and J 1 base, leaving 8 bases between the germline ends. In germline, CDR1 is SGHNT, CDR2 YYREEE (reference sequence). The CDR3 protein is CASGRSQETQYF. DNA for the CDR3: TGTGCCAGCGGGCGCAGCCAAGAGACCCAGTACTTC.

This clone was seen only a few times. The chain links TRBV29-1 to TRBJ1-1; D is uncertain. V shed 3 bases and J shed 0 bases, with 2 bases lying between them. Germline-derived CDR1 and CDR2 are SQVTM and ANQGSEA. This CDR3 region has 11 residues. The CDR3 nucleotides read TGCAGCGTTGAGTTGAACACTGAAGCTTTCTTT. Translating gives CSVELNTEAFF.

CDR3 loop: CASSPKSTRGYTF. The CDR3 DNA reads as TGTGCCAGCTCACCAAAGTCGACCCGGGGCTACACCTTC. V is TRBV18 and J is TRBJ1-2; D remains ambiguous. In germline, CDR1 is KGHSH, CDR2 LQKENI. The CDR3 covers 13 residues. Trimming stripped 2 bases from V and 8 bases from J, with 12 bases between.

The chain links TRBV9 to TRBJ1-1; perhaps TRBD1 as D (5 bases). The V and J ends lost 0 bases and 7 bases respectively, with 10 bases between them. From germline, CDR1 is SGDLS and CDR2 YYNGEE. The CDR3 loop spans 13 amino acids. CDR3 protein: CASSVDQGDEAFF. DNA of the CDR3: TGTGCCAGCAGCGTAGACCAAGGGGATGAAGCTTTCTTT.

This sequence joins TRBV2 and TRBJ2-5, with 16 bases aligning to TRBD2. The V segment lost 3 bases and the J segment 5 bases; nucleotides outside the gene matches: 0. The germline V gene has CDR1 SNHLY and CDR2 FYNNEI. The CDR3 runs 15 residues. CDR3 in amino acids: CASSEGLAGGETQYF. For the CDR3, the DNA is TGTGCCAGCAGTGAGGGACTAGCGGGGGGGGAGACCCAGTACTTC.

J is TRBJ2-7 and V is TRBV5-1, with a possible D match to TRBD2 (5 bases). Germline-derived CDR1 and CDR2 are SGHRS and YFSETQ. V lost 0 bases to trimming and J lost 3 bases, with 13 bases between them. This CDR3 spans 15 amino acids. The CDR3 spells CASSLAPGGSYEQYF. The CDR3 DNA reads TGCGCCAGCAGCTTGGCCCCCGGTGGGAGCTACGAGCAGTACTTC.

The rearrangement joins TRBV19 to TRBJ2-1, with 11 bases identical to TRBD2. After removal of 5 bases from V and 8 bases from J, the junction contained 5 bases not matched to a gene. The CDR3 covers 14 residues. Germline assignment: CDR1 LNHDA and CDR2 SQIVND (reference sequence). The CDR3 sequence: CASSVAGGPHEQFF. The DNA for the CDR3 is TGTGCCAGTAGTGTAGCGGGGGGGCCTCATGAGCAGTTCTTC.

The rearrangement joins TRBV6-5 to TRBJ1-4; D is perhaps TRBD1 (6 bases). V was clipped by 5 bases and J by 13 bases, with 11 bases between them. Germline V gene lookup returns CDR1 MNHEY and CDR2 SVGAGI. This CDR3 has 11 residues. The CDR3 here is CASSKGHRLFF. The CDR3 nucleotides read TGTGCCAGCAGTAAGGGACACCGACTGTTTTTT.

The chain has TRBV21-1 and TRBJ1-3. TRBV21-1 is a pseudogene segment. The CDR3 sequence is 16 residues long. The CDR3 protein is CANSHRQGRGGNTIYF. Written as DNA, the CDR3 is TGTGCCAACTCACACCGGCAGGGACGGGGTGGAAACACCATATATTTT.

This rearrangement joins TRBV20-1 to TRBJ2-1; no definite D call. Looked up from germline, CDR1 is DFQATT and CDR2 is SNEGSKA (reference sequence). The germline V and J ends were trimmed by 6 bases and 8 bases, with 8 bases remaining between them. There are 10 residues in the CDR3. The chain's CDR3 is CSAAFDEQFF. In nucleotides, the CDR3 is TGCAGTGCCGCCTTCGATGAGCAGTTCTTC.

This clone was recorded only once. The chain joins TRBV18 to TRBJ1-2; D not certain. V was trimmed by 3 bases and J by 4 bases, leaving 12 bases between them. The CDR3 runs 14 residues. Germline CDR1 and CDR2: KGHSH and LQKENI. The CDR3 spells CASSPDPVAYGYTF. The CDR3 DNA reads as TGTGCCAGCTCACCCGATCCGGTGGCCTATGGCTACACCTTC.

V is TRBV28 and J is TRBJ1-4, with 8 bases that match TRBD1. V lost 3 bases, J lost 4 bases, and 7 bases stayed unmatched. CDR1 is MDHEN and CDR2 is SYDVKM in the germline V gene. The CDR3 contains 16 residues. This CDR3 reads CASSFPQGVGNEKLFF. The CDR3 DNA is TGTGCCAGCAGTTTCCCACAGGGGGTCGGTAATGAAAAACTGTTTTTT.

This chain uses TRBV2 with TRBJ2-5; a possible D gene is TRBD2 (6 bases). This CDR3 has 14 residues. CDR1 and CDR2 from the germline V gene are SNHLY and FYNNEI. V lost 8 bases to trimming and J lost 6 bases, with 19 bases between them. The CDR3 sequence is CASSLGGLKKTQYF. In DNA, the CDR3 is TGTGCCAGCTCCTTGGGGGGTCTCAAAAAGACCCAGTACTTC. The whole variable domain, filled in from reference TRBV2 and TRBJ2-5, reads EPEVTQTPSHQVTQMGQEVILRCVPISNHLYFYWYRQILGQKVEFLVSFYNNEISEKSEIFDDQFSVERPDGSNFTLKIRSTKLEDSAMYFCASSLGGLKKTQYFGPGTRLLVL.

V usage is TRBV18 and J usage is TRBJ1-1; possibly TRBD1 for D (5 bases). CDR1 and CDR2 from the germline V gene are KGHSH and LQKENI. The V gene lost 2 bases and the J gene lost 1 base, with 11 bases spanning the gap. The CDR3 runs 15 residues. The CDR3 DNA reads TGTGCCAGCTCACCAAGCCGGGGGGAGAACACTGAAGCTTTCTTT. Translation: CASSPSRGENTEAFF.

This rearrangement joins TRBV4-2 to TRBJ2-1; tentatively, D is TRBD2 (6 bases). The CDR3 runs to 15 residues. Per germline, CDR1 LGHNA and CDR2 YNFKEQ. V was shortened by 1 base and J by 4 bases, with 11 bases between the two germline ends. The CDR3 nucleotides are TGTGCCAGCAGCCAAGGGCGGGGACCTTACAATGAGCAGTTCTTC. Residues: CASSQGRGPYNEQFF.

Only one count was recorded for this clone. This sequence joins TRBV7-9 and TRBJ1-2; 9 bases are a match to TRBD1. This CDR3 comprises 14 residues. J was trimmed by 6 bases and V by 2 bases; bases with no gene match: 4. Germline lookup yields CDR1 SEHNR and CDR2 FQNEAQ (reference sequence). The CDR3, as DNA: TGTGCCAGCAGCTTACCGACAGGGGGGCATGGCTACACCTTC. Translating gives CASSLPTGGHGYTF.

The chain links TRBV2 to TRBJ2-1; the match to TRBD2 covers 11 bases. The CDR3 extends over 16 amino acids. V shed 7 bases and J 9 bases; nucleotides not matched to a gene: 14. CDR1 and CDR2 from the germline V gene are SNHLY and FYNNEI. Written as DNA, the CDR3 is TGTGCCAGCACCCCAGGGACTAGCGGTAGGAAGGGTGAGCAGTTCTTC. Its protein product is CASTPGTSGRKGEQFF.

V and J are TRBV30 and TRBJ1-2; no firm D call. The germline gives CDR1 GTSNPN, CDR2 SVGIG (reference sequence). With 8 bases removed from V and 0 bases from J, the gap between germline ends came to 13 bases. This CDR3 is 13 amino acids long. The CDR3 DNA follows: TGTGCCGGAGGAGGGAGATCTAACTATGGCTACACCTTC. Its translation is CAGGGRSNYGYTF.

The CDR3 loop is CSVEGTVSGANVLTF. The CDR3 bases are TGCAGCGTTGAAGGGACAGTTTCTGGGGCCAACGTCCTGACTTTC. The V gene is TRBV29-1, the J gene TRBJ2-6, with D perhaps matching TRBD1 (6 bases). This CDR3 comprises 15 residues. Trimming took off 1 base at V and 1 base at J, with 8 bases between the two ends. Germline loops: CDR1 SQVTM, CDR2 ANQGSEA.

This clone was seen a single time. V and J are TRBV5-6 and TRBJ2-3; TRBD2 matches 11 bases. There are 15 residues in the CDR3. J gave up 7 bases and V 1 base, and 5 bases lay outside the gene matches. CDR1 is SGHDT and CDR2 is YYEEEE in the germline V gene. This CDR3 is CASSLIAGGQYTQYF. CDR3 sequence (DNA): TGTGCCAGCAGCTTGATAGCGGGAGGGCAATATACGCAGTATTTT.

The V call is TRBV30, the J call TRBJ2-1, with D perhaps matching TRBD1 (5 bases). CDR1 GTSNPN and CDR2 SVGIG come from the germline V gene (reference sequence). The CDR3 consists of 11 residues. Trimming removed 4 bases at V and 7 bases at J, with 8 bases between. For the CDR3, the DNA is TGTGCCTGGACCGACAGAAATGAGCAGTTCTTC. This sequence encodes CAWTDRNEQFF.